These T cell receptor beta chains were read from a single sample in a study of blood T cell repertoires in COVID-19. Repertoires were generated with immunoSEQ multiplex PCR, while TCRdb's copy carries only in-frame clones and drops some. The sample holds 150,000 to 190,000 clones; about 85% are singletons and the top ten take 2% to 3%. Sequencing input: peripheral blood. These receptors all stem from a woman between 65 and 79 years old with acute or convalescent COVID-19. The CDR3 runs from the conserved cysteine through the conserved F or W. Each record gives: D gene, J gene, clone size, V gene, CDR3 protein, CDR3 DNA. The D gene is left open where the match is weak. A clone size is listed for some rows: how often the clone was seen (once, few, many), or a class if it is expanded.

TRBD2	TRBJ2-1	-	TRBV7-2	CASSETSGGIYEQFF	TGTGCCAGCAGCGAGACTAGCGGGGGTATCTATGAGCAGTTCTTC
-	TRBJ2-5	-	TRBV28	CASSLSLSVGETQYF	TGTGCCAGCAGTTTATCCCTTAGCGTGGGGGAGACCCAGTACTTC
TRBD2	TRBJ2-5	-	TRBV11-3	CASSSGGRAETQYF	TGTGCCAGCAGCTCCGGGGGGAGGGCGGAGACCCAGTACTTC
-	TRBJ2-1	-	TRBV9	CASSGPNAPRGSYNEQFF	TGTGCCAGCAGCGGCCCCAACGCCCCACGGGGCTCCTACAATGAGCAGTTCTTC
-	TRBJ1-2	-	TRBV5-4	CASSLKENGYTF	TGTGCCAGCAGCTTGAAAGAGAATGGCTACACCTTC
-	TRBJ2-2	-	TRBV10-3	CAITGQLTGGELFF	TGTGCCATCACGGGGCAATTGACAGGCGGGGAGCTGTTTTTT
TRBD1	TRBJ2-5	-	TRBV18	CASSPPAARGRRETQYF	TGTGCCAGCTCACCACCGGCGGCCAGGGGGCGACGAGAGACCCAGTACTTC
TRBD1	TRBJ1-2	-	TRBV6-5	CASSYPGQGKGYTF	TGTGCCAGCAGTTACCCTGGACAGGGCAAAGGCTACACCTTC
-	TRBJ1-2	-	TRBV25-1	CASSEYRGSNYGYTF	TGTGCCAGCAGTGAATATAGGGGGTCGAACTATGGCTACACCTTC
-	TRBJ1-6	-	TRBV12-3/TRBV12-4	CASSPRDTSPLHF	TGTGCCAGCAGTCCGAGGGACACCTCACCCCTCCACTTT
-	TRBJ1-1	-	TRBV19	CASSINSAGDTEAFF	TGTGCCAGTAGTATAAACTCTGCCGGAGACACTGAAGCTTTCTTT
TRBD1	TRBJ1-6	-	TRBV4-1	CASSHEPGQGSNSPLHF	TGCGCCAGCAGCCATGAACCCGGACAGGGATCGAATTCACCCCTCCACTTT
-	TRBJ1-6	few	TRBV2	CASSEWGGRSPLHF	TGTGCCAGCAGTGAGTGGGGCGGACGTTCACCCCTCCACTTT
-	TRBJ1-6	-	TRBV3-1/TRBV3-2	CASSQEGGGKPLHF	TGTGCCAGCAGCCAAGAGGGGGGGGGAAAGCCCCTCCACTTT
-	TRBJ1-4	once	TRBV7-2	CASSFPSLAGMVVDEKLFF	TGTGCCAGCAGCTTCCCCTCGCTCGCAGGCATGGTTGTAGATGAAAAACTGTTTTTT
-	TRBJ1-3	-	TRBV5-4	CASSQWGGPGATVGNTIYF	TGTGCCAGCAGCCAGTGGGGGGGCCCAGGGGCGACCGTAGGAAACACCATATATTTT
-	TRBJ2-1	-	TRBV30	CAWSVRAGPTMKQFF	TGTGCCTGGAGTGTACGGGCGGGACCGACAATGAAGCAGTTCTTC
TRBD1	TRBJ1-1	-	TRBV5-1	CASSLQGDTEAFF	TGCGCCAGCAGCTTGCAGGGGGACACTGAAGCTTTCTTT
-	TRBJ1-4	-	TRBV5-1	CASSPLGSSAEKLFF	TGCGCCAGCAGCCCACTGGGGAGCTCTGCGGAAAAACTGTTTTTT
-	TRBJ1-2	-	TRBV5-6	CASSNNWAGYGYTF	TGTGCCAGCAGCAACAACTGGGCAGGGTATGGCTACACCTTC
-	TRBJ1-2	-	TRBV6-2/TRBV6-3	CASSSGSRGYTF	TGTGCCAGCAGTTCAGGCTCTCGGGGCTACACCTTC
TRBD2	TRBJ2-2	-	TRBV7-3	CASSSGGGGLGELFF	TGTGCCAGCAGCTCCGGGGGGGGAGGGCTCGGGGAGCTGTTTTTT
-	TRBJ2-3	-	TRBV5-5	CASHGTGTDTQYF	TGTGCCAGCCACGGCACGGGGACAGATACGCAGTATTTT
TRBD1	TRBJ1-3	-	TRBV2	CASSPDRGTLGNTIYF	TGTGCCAGCAGTCCGGACAGGGGAACTTTGGGAAACACCATATATTTT
TRBD1	TRBJ1-1	-	TRBV7-2	CASSLGIAGGGRRAFF	TGTGCCAGCAGCTTAGGCATCGCAGGGGGAGGAAGGAGGGCTTTCTTT
TRBD1	TRBJ1-5	-	TRBV28	CASSPGQGGNQPQHF	TGTGCCAGCAGTCCGGGACAGGGAGGGAATCAGCCCCAGCATTTT
TRBD1	TRBJ2-1	-	TRBV10-1	CASRGTGTGGNNEQFF	TGCGCCAGCAGGGGAACGGGGACAGGGGGGAACAATGAGCAGTTCTTC
TRBD2	TRBJ2-1	many	TRBV9	CASSVGVTSGQNNEQFF	TGTGCCAGCAGCGTAGGGGTAACTAGCGGACAGAACAATGAGCAGTTCTTC
TRBD1	TRBJ1-4	once	TRBV29-1	CSAYSGTGDEKLFF	TGCAGCGCATACTCCGGGACAGGGGATGAAAAACTGTTTTTT
-	TRBJ2-3	-	TRBV6-2/TRBV6-3	CASSYSRSSPTDTQYF	TGTGCCAGCAGTTACTCCCGGTCCTCCCCCACAGATACGCAGTATTTT
-	TRBJ1-2	-	TRBV19	CASSIPRTNYGYTF	TGTGCCAGTAGTATCCCCAGGACTAACTATGGCTACACCTTC
-	TRBJ1-2	-	TRBV7-2	CASSFPLQWGYTF	TGTGCCAGCAGCTTTCCCCTACAGTGGGGCTACACCTTC
TRBD2	TRBJ2-3	-	TRBV15	CATSRVGGGTDTQYF	TGTGCCACCAGCAGAGTTGGCGGGGGGACAGATACGCAGTATTTT
-	TRBJ1-4	once	TRBV5-4	CASSQDLATNEKLFF	TGTGCCAGCAGCCAGGATTTGGCCACTAATGAAAAACTGTTTTTT
-	TRBJ2-3	-	TRBV2	CASSLRNPTASTDTQYF	TGTGCCAGCAGTTTACGGAACCCGACAGCTAGCACAGATACGCAGTATTTT
TRBD1	TRBJ1-5	-	TRBV10-2	CASREGGSNQPQHF	TGCGCCAGCAGGGAAGGGGGCTCGAATCAGCCCCAGCATTTT
-	TRBJ1-4	-	TRBV5-6	CASSLGGRKLFF	TGTGCCAGCAGCTTGGGCGGTCGGAAACTGTTTTTT
TRBD1	TRBJ1-4	few	TRBV28	CASTRDRAGKLFF	TGTGCCAGCACCCGGGACAGAGCTGGAAAACTGTTTTTT
TRBD1	TRBJ1-5	few	TRBV5-1	CASSPGTGLNQPQHF	TGCGCCAGCAGCCCCGGGACAGGGCTCAATCAGCCCCAGCATTTT
TRBD1	TRBJ1-3	-	TRBV6-5	CASSRDRPSGNTIYF	TGTGCCAGCAGTCGGGACAGGCCCTCTGGAAACACCATATATTTT
-	TRBJ2-3	-	TRBV7-9	CASSSGYRGTSTDTQYF	TGTGCCAGCAGCTCCGGGTATCGCGGGACTAGCACAGATACGCAGTATTTT
TRBD1	TRBJ1-4	-	TRBV5-5	CASSLGGQAINEKLFF	TGTGCCAGCAGCTTGGGCGGACAGGCTATTAATGAAAAACTGTTTTTT
TRBD2	TRBJ2-2	-	TRBV2	CASSGSGVNTGELFF	TGTGCCAGCAGTGGCAGCGGGGTGAACACCGGGGAGCTGTTTTTT
TRBD1	TRBJ1-6	-	TRBV2	CASSDRGTSPLHF	TGTGCCAGCTCGGACAGGGGAACTTCACCCCTCCACTTT
-	TRBJ1-2	-	TRBV6-5	CASSYKGRNYGYTF	TGTGCCAGCAGTTACAAGGGGCGGAACTATGGCTACACCTTC
-	TRBJ1-5	-	TRBV27	CASHDRLNQPQHF	TGTGCCAGTCACGACAGGCTCAATCAGCCCCAGCATTTT
TRBD1	TRBJ1-2	few	TRBV4-3	CASSQDSRQGANGYTF	TGCGCCAGCAGCCAAGATAGCCGGCAGGGGGCGAATGGCTACACCTTC
TRBD1	TRBJ1-2	-	TRBV7-9	CASSLTTGGGYTF	TGTGCCAGCAGCTTAACGACAGGGGGTGGCTACACCTTC
-	TRBJ2-2	-	TRBV4-2	CASSQDRGTGELFF	TGTGCCAGCAGCCAAGATAGAGGCACCGGGGAGCTGTTTTTT
-	TRBJ1-1	-	TRBV6-6	CASSSPPLAVF	TGTGCCAGCAGCTCCCCCCCACTAGCGGTCTTT
-	TRBJ1-2	-	TRBV24-1	CATSDSTGPYGYTF	TGTGCCACCAGTGATTCTACAGGTCCATATGGCTACACCTTC
TRBD1	TRBJ1-4	-	TRBV28	CASSPGQGTTNEKLFF	TGTGCCAGCAGCCCCGGACAGGGGACAACTAATGAAAAACTGTTTTTT
TRBD1	TRBJ2-7	-	TRBV7-2	CASSPLTRDRGHYEQYF	TGTGCCAGCAGCCCCCTCACCCGGGACAGGGGGCACTACGAGCAGTACTTC
-	TRBJ2-1	-	TRBV11-2	CASSSQADATYNEQFF	TGTGCCAGCAGCTCCCAAGCGGATGCCACCTACAATGAGCAGTTCTTC